This T cell receptor beta chain was sequenced in a study of a mutant IDH1 vaccine in newly diagnosed glioma (dated by TCRdb to 2020 to 2023). Regarding the research as a whole: In the chemotherapy-containing groups, vaccination started alongside temozolomide cycles, whereas in patients who had radiotherapy alone it started 4-6 weeks after radiotherapy. Prior to enrollment, patients had been given standard therapy consisting of radiotherapy alone, temozolomide alone, or radiochemotherapy with temozolomide, with the combination given to most patients. For exploratory analyses, longitudinal TCRB deep sequencing was carried out in 25 to 30 treated patients wherever samples were available. Peripheral blood samples were drawn at six visits, namely V03 (baseline), V05, V07, V10, V12 and V13. Of the approximately 35 treated patients, approximately 60% were male and approximately 38% were female, and a mean age of about 37 years was recorded. The week-35 safety follow-up took place at visit V12, and the week-47 end of study took place at visit V13.

The intended sense of this specimen's time point label: week 35, safety follow-up. Each vaccine dose was 300 ug of a 20-mer mutant IDH1 peptide in Montanide, given subcutaneously with topical imiquimod. Patients were given eight vaccinations, in weeks 1, 3, 5, 7, 11, 15, 19 and 23, which matched visits V03 through V10. All donors had newly diagnosed IDH1-mutant astrocytomas of WHO grade 3 or 4 that showed loss of nuclear ATRX. The samples were drawn from NOA16, a multicentre, single-arm, open-label phase I trial in Germany that tested a mutant IDH1 peptide vaccine in humans for the first time. Genomic DNA for TCRB sequencing was extracted from EDTA blood using the DNeasy Blood and Tissue Kit. For this chain, trimming is 5 bases at the V end and 6 bases at the J end, and the number of junction bases without a gene match is 7. Reading from cysteine to phenylalanine, the CDR3 counts 14 amino acids. Solely the CDR3 DNA is kept, with 42 bases framed from the first base. The CDR1 and CDR2 encoded by the germline V gene (reference sequence) are LNHDA and SQIVND.

The library was produced with the immunoSEQ multiplex PCR assay. The hsTCRB Kit was used according to the manufacturer's protocol to amplify rearranged TCR beta chain sequences. TCRB libraries were sequenced on an Illumina MiSeq. Per the source publication's procedure: The kit vendor's proprietary platform handled demultiplexing, trimming and gene mapping. The clones in this table, taken by TCRdb from immuneACCESS, are in-frame only. Not every clone is retained; where verified, under half of the shortfall comes from an unresolved V gene, and the cause of the rest is unknown. V, J and clone size are taken as reported in that table, and D and trimming were inferred from the DNA itself. This sample is represented by about 69,000 clones; about 88% of them were singletons. The top ten clones comprise 2% of the sample. As regards this clone: The antigen it recognizes is unknown. No base quality information exists; no much larger clone differs at one position.

The research as a whole found: The authors noted that analyses of patient blood samples could not be reproduced because of sample limitations. Immune responses induced by the vaccine were seen in 93.3% of patients across multiple MHC alleles. Changes in the top peripheral T cell clonotypes picked up by TCRB sequencing did not appear to be linked to pseudoprogression. PBMC samples for TCRB deep sequencing were selected based on availability.

The sequence derives from a man aged 25-45 years with glioma. The sequences come from PBMCs, collected from a glioma patient whose treatment included an IDH1 peptide vaccine. The rearrangement joined TRBV19 to TRBJ2-3; 8 of the junction bases match TRBD1. CDR3 sequence: CASSFNRDRDTQYF. The nucleotide sequence reads as follows: TGTGCCAGTAGTTTCAACCGGGACAGGGATACGCAGTATTTT.